A selection of T cell receptor beta chains follows, all from one sample in a study of T cells in Graves' hyperthyroidism and ophthalmopathy. One entry per CDR3 protein results from TCRdb running MiXCR on the multiplex PCR reads. In the table there are 300,000 or so distinct CDR3 sequences, roughly 21% of which are singletons. The sequencing input was blood. Receptors were obtained from a woman in her forties or fifties with Graves' hyperthyroidism. The CDR3 runs from the conserved cysteine through the conserved F or W. The D gene is left open where the match is weak. Expanded clones are given a class, and other clones once, few, many or no size at all.

cdr3_aa cdr3_nt v_call clone_size d_call j_call
CASRGAGQPQHF TGTGCCAGCAGGGGGGCGGGTCAGCCCCAGCATTTT TRBV27 many NA TRBJ1-5
CACAFGDYEQYF TGTGCCTGTGCTTTTGGAGATTACGAGCAGTACTTC TRBV30 many NA TRBJ2-7
CASKHGTATNEKLFF TGTGCCAGCAAGCACGGGACAGCAACTAATGAAAAACTGTTTTTT TRBV11-2 many TRBD1 TRBJ1-4
CASRNKTGLAPYEQYF TGCGCCAGCAGGAATAAGACCGGACTAGCGCCCTACGAGCAGTACTTC TRBV5-1 NA TRBD2 TRBJ2-7
CASSASGTGDSPLHF TGTGCCAGCAGCGCAAGCGGGACAGGGGATTCACCCCTCCACTTT TRBV7-6 many TRBD1 TRBJ1-6
CASSPISGKNIQYF TGTGCCAGCAGCCCGATAAGCGGCAAAAACATTCAGTACTTC TRBV5-5 many NA TRBJ2-4
CASSFDSRSPLHF TGTGCCAGCAGCTTTGACAGCAGGTCACCCCTCCACTTT TRBV7-9 NA NA TRBJ1-6
CASSSEPRGLSNGYTF TGTGCCAGCAGTTCGGAACCCAGGGGACTCTCAAACGGCTACACCTTC TRBV6-4 NA NA TRBJ1-2
CASSGAGEQYF TGTGCCAGCTCTGGGGCGGGCGAGCAGTACTTC TRBV18 few NA TRBJ2-7
CASTPPRGNGYEQYF TGTGCCAGCACCCCCCCGAGGGGAAATGGCTACGAGCAGTACTTC TRBV7-9 many NA TRBJ2-7
CAWSLGRDTQYF TGTGCCTGGAGTTTAGGCAGAGATACGCAGTATTTT TRBV30 many NA TRBJ2-3
CASSLGQRGNNEQFF TGTGCCAGCAGCCTCGGACAGAGGGGCAACAATGAGCAGTTCTTC TRBV12-3/TRBV12-4 NA NA TRBJ2-1
CASSEAFGTQVHEQFF TGTGCCAGCAGTGAAGCGTTCGGGACCCAGGTCCATGAGCAGTTCTTC TRBV2 many NA TRBJ2-1
CAISESHTGAANEKLFF TGTGCCATCAGTGAGTCCCATACAGGGGCGGCTAATGAAAAACTGTTTTTT TRBV10-3 NA TRBD1 TRBJ1-4
CASSLRPRTSGGGDYNEQFF TGTGCCAGCAGTTTAAGACCAAGGACTAGCGGGGGAGGGGACTACAATGAGCAGTTCTTC TRBV28 many TRBD2 TRBJ2-1
CASSQAGGLNTEAFF TGTGCCAGCAGCCAGGCAGGAGGACTGAACACTGAAGCTTTCTTT TRBV12-3/TRBV12-4 NA NA TRBJ1-1
CASNDDRGYGYTF TGTGCCAGTAATGATGACAGGGGCTATGGCTACACCTTC TRBV19 NA TRBD1 TRBJ1-2
CASSLVLGHWGQETQYF TGTGCCAGCAGCTTAGTATTGGGACATTGGGGGCAAGAGACCCAGTACTTC TRBV7-8 NA NA TRBJ2-5
CSAPASGSLTDTQYF TGCAGTGCGCCCGCTAGCGGGAGCTTGACAGATACGCAGTATTTT TRBV20-1 NA TRBD2 TRBJ2-3
CASSRGGALYNEQFF TGTGCCAGCAGCCGCGGGGGGGCCCTCTACAATGAGCAGTTCTTC TRBV11-1 many TRBD2 TRBJ2-1
CASSLADNTEAFF TGTGCCAGCAGTTTAGCAGACAACACTGAAGCTTTCTTT TRBV28 many NA TRBJ1-1
CASSGRQRDLNEQFF TGTGCCAGCAGCGGTCGACAGCGAGATCTCAATGAGCAGTTCTTC TRBV3-1 few NA TRBJ2-1
CASSTGQGGMNTEAFF TGCGCCAGCAGCACCGGACAGGGGGGGATGAACACTGAAGCTTTCTTT TRBV5-1 many TRBD1 TRBJ1-1
CASARSGNTIYF TGTGCCAGCGCTCGCTCTGGAAACACCATATATTTT TRBV12-3/TRBV12-4 NA NA TRBJ1-3
CASSEEQGANYGYTF TGTGCCAGCAGTGAAGAACAGGGGGCTAACTATGGCTACACCTTC TRBV6-1 NA TRBD1 TRBJ1-2
CASRFTANYGYTF TGTGCCAGCAGATTTACAGCTAACTATGGCTACACCTTC TRBV6-2/TRBV6-3 many NA TRBJ1-2
CSVAWGNEKLFF TGCAGCGTTGCTTGGGGAAATGAAAAACTGTTTTTT TRBV29-1 NA NA TRBJ1-4
CASSPKPRGIQETQYF TGTGCCAGCAGCCCCAAACCTAGGGGCATCCAGGAGACCCAGTACTTC TRBV9 few NA TRBJ2-5
CSAHSPSGVRRGNEQFF TGCAGTGCTCATAGCCCTAGCGGGGTACGAAGGGGGAATGAGCAGTTCTTC TRBV20-1 many TRBD2 TRBJ2-1
CSARIWGQFNEQFF TGCAGTGCTAGAATATGGGGACAGTTCAATGAGCAGTTCTTC TRBV20-1 many TRBD1 TRBJ2-1
CASGAGGQTGELFF TGTGCCAGCGGGGCAGGGGGTCAAACCGGGGAGCTGTTTTTT TRBV3-1 NA TRBD1 TRBJ2-2
CASSRMDNTGELFF TGTGCCAGCAGCCGCATGGATAACACCGGGGAGCTGTTTTTT TRBV5-4 few NA TRBJ2-2
CASSSRGGSEDTQYF TGTGCCAGCAGCTCTCGGGGGGGCTCGGAAGATACGCAGTATTTT TRBV5-6 many TRBD2 TRBJ2-3
CASSHRDRGSYGYTF TGTGCCAGCAGCCACCGGGACAGGGGGTCCTATGGCTACACCTTC TRBV6-1 many TRBD1 TRBJ1-2
CSAREKGKSNQPQHF TGCAGTGCTAGAGAGAAGGGTAAGAGCAATCAGCCCCAGCATTTT TRBV20-1 NA NA TRBJ1-5
CAWSSGTGAYEQYF TGTGCCTGGAGTTCCGGGACAGGGGCCTACGAGCAGTACTTC TRBV30 NA TRBD1 TRBJ2-7
CASSYRESGTEAFF TGTGCCAGCAGTTACAGGGAAAGCGGCACTGAAGCTTTCTTT TRBV7-9 few NA TRBJ1-1
CASSVSELGDNEQFF TGTGCCAGCAGTGTATCGGAGTTAGGGGACAATGAGCAGTTCTTC TRBV7-9 NA NA TRBJ2-1
CSAGTGLGYNEQFF TGCAGTGCTGGAACGGGACTAGGCTACAATGAGCAGTTCTTC TRBV20-1 NA TRBD2 TRBJ2-1
CASSWTSGRAGNEQFF TGCGCCAGCAGCTGGACTAGCGGGAGGGCCGGCAATGAGCAGTTCTTC TRBV4-1 NA TRBD2 TRBJ2-1
CASSFSGNAEAFF TGTGCCAGCAGCTTCTCGGGGAACGCTGAAGCTTTCTTT TRBV11-2 many NA TRBJ1-1
CASSATVDEQYF TGTGCCAGCAGTGCGACAGTCGACGAGCAGTACTTC TRBV6-1 many NA TRBJ2-7
CASSLRRAGANVLTF TGCGCCAGCAGCTTGAGGAGGGCTGGGGCCAACGTCCTGACTTTC TRBV5-1 many NA TRBJ2-6
CASSYLAVSTDTQYF TGTGCCAGCAGCTACCTCGCGGTTAGCACAGATACGCAGTATTTT TRBV3-1 many NA TRBJ2-3
CASSRRTYGRGRGSYNEQFF TGTGCCAGCAGTCGAAGGACTTATGGCCGAGGGAGGGGCTCCTACAATGAGCAGTTCTTC TRBV27 many TRBD2 TRBJ2-1
CASGFGGLETQYF TGTGCCAGCGGTTTTGGGGGCCTGGAGACCCAGTACTTC TRBV6-1 many NA TRBJ2-5
CASSPGLAGRETQYF TGTGCCAGCAGCCCGGGACTAGCGGGAAGAGAGACCCAGTACTTC TRBV2 many TRBD2 TRBJ2-5
CASSPLTTLAKNIQYF TGTGCCAGCAGCCCCTTGACTACCCTAGCCAAAAACATTCAGTACTTC TRBV7-8 many NA TRBJ2-4
CASSDTSRPYNEQFF TGTGCCAGCAGTGATACTAGCAGACCATACAATGAGCAGTTCTTC TRBV6-1 many NA TRBJ2-1
CSARTRQNRGEKLFF TGCAGTGCTAGAACCAGACAGAACCGTGGAGAAAAACTGTTTTTT TRBV20-1 few NA TRBJ1-4
CASSPTGTGGYGYTF TGTGCCAGCAGCCCAACCGGGACAGGAGGCTATGGCTACACCTTC TRBV12-3/TRBV12-4 NA TRBD1 TRBJ1-2
CASRIRVMDEQYF TGTGCCAGCAGAATCAGGGTGATGGACGAGCAGTACTTC TRBV28 few NA TRBJ2-7
CASSSQGRKETQYF TGTGCCAGCAGCTCCCAAGGACGTAAAGAGACCCAGTACTTC TRBV5-6 many NA TRBJ2-5
CASKRRLSAGELFF TGTGCCAGCAAACGTCGTTTAAGCGCCGGGGAGCTGTTTTTT TRBV7-8 few NA TRBJ2-2
CASSFRTRLAGGPREQFF TGTGCCAGCAGTTTCCGAACCAGACTAGCGGGAGGGCCTAGGGAGCAGTTCTTC TRBV5-6 NA TRBD2 TRBJ2-1
CAWRGTGGLSGNTIYF TGTGCCTGGAGAGGGACAGGCGGACTCTCTGGAAACACCATATATTTT TRBV30 many TRBD1 TRBJ1-3
CASSPGVLAGHSTDTQYF TGTGCCAGCTCACCAGGAGTTCTAGCGGGACATAGCACAGATACGCAGTATTTT TRBV18 NA TRBD2 TRBJ2-3
CASSFTSGAPYEQYF TGTGCCAGCAGTTTCACTAGCGGGGCCCCCTACGAGCAGTACTTC TRBV28 NA TRBD2 TRBJ2-7
CASSLERAARGYTF TGTGCCAGCAGCTTAGAAAGGGCAGCCCGGGGCTACACCTTC TRBV7-8 many NA TRBJ1-2